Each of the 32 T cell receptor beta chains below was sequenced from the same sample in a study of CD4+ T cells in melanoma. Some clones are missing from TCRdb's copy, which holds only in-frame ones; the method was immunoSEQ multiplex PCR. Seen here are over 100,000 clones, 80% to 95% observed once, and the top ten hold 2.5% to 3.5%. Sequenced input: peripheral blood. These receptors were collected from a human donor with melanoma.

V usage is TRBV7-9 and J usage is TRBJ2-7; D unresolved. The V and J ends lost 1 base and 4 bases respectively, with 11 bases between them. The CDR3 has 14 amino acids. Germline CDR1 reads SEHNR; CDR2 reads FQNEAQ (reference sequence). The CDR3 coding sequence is TGTGCCAGCAGCTTAGGTTCCAACCGATACGAGCAGTACTTC. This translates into CASSLGSNRYEQYF.

The CDR3 DNA is TGCGCCAGCAGCCGACAGACAGGGTGGGGGGGAAACAATGAGCAGTTCTTC. As protein: CASSRQTGWGGNNEQFF. V and J are TRBV4-3 and TRBJ2-1, with D perhaps assigned TRBD1 or TRBD2 (7 bases each). Germline V lookup: CDR1 LGHNA, CDR2 YSLEER. This CDR3 region has 17 residues. The germline V and J ends were trimmed by 4 bases and 5 bases, with 21 bases remaining between them.

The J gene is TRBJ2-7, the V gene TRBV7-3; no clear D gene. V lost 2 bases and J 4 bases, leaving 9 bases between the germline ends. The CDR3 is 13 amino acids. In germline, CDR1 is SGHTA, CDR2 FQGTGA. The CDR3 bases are TGTGCCAGCAGCTTAGGTGGGCGGTACGAGCAGTACTTC. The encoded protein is CASSLGGRYEQYF.

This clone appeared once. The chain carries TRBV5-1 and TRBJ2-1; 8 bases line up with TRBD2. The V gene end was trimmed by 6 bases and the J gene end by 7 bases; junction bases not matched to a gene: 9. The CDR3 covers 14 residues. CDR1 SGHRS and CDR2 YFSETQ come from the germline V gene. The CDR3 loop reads CASTPGGAQNEQFF. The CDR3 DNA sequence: TGCGCCAGCACACCCGGGGGGGCTCAGAATGAGCAGTTCTTC.

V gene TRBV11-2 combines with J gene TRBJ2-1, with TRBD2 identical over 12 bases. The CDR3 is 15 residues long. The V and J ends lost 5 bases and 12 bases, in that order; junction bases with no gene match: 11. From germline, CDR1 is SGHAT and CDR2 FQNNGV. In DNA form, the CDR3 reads TGTGCCAGCAGCCCCCCGTCGACTAGCGGGAGCACGCAGTTCTTC. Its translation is CASSPPSTSGSTQFF.

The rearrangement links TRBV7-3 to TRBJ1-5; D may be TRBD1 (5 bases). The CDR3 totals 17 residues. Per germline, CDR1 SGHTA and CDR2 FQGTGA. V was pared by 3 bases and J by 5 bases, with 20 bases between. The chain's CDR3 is CASSFLSPGGRDQPQHF. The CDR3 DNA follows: TGTGCCAGCAGCTTTTTATCACCCGGGGGAAGGGATCAGCCCCAGCATTTT.

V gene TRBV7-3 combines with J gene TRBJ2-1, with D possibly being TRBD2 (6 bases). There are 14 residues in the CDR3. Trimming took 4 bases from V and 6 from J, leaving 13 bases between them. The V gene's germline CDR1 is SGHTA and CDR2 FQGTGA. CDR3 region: CASSSSAFGNEQFF. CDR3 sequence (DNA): TGTGCCAGCAGCTCTAGCGCGTTTGGCAATGAGCAGTTCTTC.

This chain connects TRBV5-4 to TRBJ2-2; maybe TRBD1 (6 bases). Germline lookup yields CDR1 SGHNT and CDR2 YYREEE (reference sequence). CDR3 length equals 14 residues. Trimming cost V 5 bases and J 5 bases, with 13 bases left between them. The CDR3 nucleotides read TGTGCCAGCAGTTCGCCCCAGGGGACCGGGGAGCTGTTTTTT. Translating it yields CASSSPQGTGELFF.

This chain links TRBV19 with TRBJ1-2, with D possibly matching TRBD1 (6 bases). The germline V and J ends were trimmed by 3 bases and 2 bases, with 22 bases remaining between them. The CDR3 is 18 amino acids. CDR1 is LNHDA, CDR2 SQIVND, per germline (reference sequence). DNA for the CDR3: TGTGCCAGTAGTATCAAAGGGAGAGACAGGCATAGGAACTATGGCTACACCTTC. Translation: CASSIKGRDRHRNYGYTF.

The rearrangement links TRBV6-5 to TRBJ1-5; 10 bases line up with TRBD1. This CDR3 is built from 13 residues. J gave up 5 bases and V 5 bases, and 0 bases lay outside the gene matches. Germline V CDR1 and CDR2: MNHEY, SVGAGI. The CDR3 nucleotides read TGTGCCAGCAGTGGGACAGGGGATCAGCCCCAGCATTTT. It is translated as CASSGTGDQPQHF.

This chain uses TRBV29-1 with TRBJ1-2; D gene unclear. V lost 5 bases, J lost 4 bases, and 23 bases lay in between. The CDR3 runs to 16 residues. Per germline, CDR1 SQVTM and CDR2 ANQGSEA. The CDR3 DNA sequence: TGCAGCGTTATTAACCCCGGATCGAGGGCGAGCTATGGCTACACCTTC. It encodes CSVINPGSRASYGYTF. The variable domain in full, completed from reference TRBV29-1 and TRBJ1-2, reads SAVISQKPSRDICQRGTSLTIQCQVDSQVTMMFWYRQQPGQSLTLIATANQGSEATYESGFVIDKFPISRPNLTFSTLTVSNMSPEDSSIYLCSVINPGSRASYGYTFGSGTRLTVV.

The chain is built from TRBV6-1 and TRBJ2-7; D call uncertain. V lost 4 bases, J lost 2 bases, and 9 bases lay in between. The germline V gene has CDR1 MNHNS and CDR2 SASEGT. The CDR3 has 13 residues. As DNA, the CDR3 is TGTGCCAGCAGTGGGAGCAGAACCTACGAGCAGTACTTC. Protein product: CASSGSRTYEQYF.

The DNA of the CDR3 is TGTGCCAGCAGCTCCCGCCAGCGGGTCCAAGAGACCCAGTACTTC. Residues: CASSSRQRVQETQYF. This chain joins TRBV7-2 and TRBJ2-5; the D gene is possibly TRBD2 (6 bases). Deletions cut 4 bases from V and 1 base from J, with 13 bases between. Germline CDR1 SGHTA, CDR2 FQGNSA. This CDR3 spans 15 amino acids.

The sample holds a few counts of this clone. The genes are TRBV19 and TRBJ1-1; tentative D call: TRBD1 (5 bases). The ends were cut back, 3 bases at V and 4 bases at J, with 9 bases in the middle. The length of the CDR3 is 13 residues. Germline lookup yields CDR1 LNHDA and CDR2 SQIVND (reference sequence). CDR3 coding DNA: TGTGCCAGTAGTATTCAGGGAAGCACTGAAGCTTTCTTT. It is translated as CASSIQGSTEAFF.

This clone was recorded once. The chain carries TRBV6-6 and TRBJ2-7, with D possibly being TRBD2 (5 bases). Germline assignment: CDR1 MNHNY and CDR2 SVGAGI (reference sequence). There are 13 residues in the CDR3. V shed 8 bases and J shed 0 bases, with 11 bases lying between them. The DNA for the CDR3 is TGTGCCAGCCGCATGGCGGGCTCCTACGAGCAGTACTTC. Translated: CASRMAGSYEQYF.

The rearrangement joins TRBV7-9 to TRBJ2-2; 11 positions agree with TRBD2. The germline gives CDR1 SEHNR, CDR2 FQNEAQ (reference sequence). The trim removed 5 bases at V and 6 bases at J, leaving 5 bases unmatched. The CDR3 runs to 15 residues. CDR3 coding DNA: TGTGCCAGCAGCGCCTCTAGCGGGGGGCCCGGGGAGCTGTTTTTT. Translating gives CASSASSGGPGELFF.

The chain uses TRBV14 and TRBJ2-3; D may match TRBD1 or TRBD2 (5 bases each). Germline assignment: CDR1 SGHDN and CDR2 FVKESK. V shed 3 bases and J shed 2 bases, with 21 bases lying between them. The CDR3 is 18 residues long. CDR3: CASSHRSLDRGHTDTQYF. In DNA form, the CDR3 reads TGTGCCAGCAGCCATCGGAGCTTGGACCGGGGCCACACAGATACGCAGTATTTT.

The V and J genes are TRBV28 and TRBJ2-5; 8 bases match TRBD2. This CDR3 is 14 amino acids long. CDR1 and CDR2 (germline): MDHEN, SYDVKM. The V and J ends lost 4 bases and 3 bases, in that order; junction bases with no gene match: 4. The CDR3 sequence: CASSSGGKKETQYF. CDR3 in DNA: TGTGCCAGCAGTTCGGGGGGGAAGAAAGAGACCCAGTACTTC.

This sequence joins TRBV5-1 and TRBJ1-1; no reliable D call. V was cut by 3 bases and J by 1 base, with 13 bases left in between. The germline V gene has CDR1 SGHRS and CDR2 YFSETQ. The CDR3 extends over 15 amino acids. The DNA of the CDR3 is TGCGCCAGCAGCTGGGCTTTGGGAGAGAACACTGAAGCTTTCTTT. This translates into CASSWALGENTEAFF.

The CDR3 protein is CASSLLKESNQPQHF. The DNA for the CDR3 is TGTGCCAGCAGTTTGCTCAAAGAGAGCAATCAGCCCCAGCATTTT. This chain uses TRBV27 with TRBJ1-5; D unresolved. This CDR3 has 15 amino acids. Trimming shortened V by 3 bases and J by 1 base, and 10 bases separated the two germline ends. CDR1 MNHEY and CDR2 SMNVEV come from the germline V gene (reference sequence).

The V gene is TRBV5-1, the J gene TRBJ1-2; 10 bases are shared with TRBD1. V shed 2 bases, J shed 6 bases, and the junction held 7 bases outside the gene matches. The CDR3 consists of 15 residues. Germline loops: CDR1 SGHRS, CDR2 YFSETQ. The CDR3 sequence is CASSFGGDRGDGYTF. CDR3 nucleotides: TGCGCCAGCAGCTTTGGGGGGGACAGGGGCGATGGCTACACCTTC.

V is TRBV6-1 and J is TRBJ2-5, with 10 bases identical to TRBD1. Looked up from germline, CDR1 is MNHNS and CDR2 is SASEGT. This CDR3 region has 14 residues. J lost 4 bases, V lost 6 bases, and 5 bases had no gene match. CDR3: CASRVWTGGETQYF. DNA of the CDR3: TGTGCCAGCAGGGTGTGGACAGGGGGAGAGACCCAGTACTTC.

CDR3 nucleotides: TGTGCCAGCAGCTTCGACTATACAGATACGCAGTATTTT. Translation: CASSFDYTDTQYF. The chain employs TRBV7-9 and TRBJ2-3; D might be TRBD2 (5 bases). Germline V gene lookup returns CDR1 SEHNR and CDR2 FQNEAQ (reference sequence). CDR3 size: 13 residues. V was shortened by 3 bases and J by 3 bases, with 7 bases between the two germline ends.

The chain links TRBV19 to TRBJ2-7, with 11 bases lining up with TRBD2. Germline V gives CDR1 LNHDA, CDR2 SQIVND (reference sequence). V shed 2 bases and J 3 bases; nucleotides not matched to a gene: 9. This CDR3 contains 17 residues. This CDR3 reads CASSISFGTSGFYEQYF. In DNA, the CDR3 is TGTGCCAGTAGTATATCTTTTGGGACTAGCGGCTTCTACGAGCAGTACTTC. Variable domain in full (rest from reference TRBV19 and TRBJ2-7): DGGITQSPKYLFRKEGQNVTLSCEQNLNHDAMYWYRQDPGQGLRLIYYSQIVNDFQKGDIAEGYSVSREKKESFPLTVTSAQKNPTAFYLCASSISFGTSGFYEQYFGPGTRLTVT.

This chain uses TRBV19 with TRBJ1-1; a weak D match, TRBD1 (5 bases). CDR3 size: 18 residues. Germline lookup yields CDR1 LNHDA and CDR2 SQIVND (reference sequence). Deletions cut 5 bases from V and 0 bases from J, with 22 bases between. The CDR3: CASSPTPGLQPMNTEAFF. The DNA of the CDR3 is TGTGCCAGTAGTCCAACGCCGGGGCTTCAGCCCATGAACACTGAAGCTTTCTTT.

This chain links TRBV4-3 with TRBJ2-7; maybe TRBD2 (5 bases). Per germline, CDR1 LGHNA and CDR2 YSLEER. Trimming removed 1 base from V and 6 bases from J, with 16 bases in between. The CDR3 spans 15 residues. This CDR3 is CASSQGTARNAEQYF. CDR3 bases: TGCGCCAGCAGCCAAGGGACTGCTCGGAATGCCGAGCAGTACTTC.

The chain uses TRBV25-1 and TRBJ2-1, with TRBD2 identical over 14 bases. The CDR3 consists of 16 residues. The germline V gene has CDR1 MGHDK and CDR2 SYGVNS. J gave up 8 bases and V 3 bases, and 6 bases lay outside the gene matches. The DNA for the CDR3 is TGTGCCAGCAGTGATCCCGGGACTAGCGGGAGCCATGAGCAGTTCTTC. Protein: CASSDPGTSGSHEQFF.

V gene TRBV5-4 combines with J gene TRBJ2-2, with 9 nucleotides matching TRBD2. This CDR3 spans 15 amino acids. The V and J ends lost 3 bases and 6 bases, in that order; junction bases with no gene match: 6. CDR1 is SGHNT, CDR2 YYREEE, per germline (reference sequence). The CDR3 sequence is CASSWGLAGAGELFF. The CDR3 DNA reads TGTGCCAGCAGCTGGGGACTAGCCGGGGCCGGGGAGCTGTTTTTT.

CDR3 amino acids: CASSFRQLSYEQYF. CDR3 nucleotides: TGTGCCAGCAGTTTTAGACAGCTCTCCTACGAGCAGTACTTC. This chain connects TRBV2 to TRBJ2-7; D possibly corresponds to TRBD1 (5 bases). The CDR3 sequence is 14 residues long. The germline V gene encodes CDR1 SNHLY and CDR2 FYNNEI. The V and J ends lost 5 bases and 0 bases respectively, with 11 bases between them.

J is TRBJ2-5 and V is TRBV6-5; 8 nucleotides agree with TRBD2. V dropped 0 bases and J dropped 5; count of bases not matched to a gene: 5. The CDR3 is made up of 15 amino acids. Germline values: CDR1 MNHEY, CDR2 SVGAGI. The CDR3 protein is CASSYSMAGGETQYF. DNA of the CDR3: TGTGCCAGCAGTTACTCGATGGCGGGAGGCGAGACCCAGTACTTC.

The CDR3 DNA is TGTGCCAGCAGTTTCGGGACTCGAGCTAACTATGGCTACACCTTC. It codes for CASSFGTRANYGYTF. This chain joins TRBV28 and TRBJ1-2, with D possibly being TRBD1 (5 bases). Germline CDR1 is MDHEN and CDR2 is SYDVKM. The CDR3 runs 15 residues. The germline V and J ends were trimmed by 3 bases and 0 bases, with 11 bases remaining between them.

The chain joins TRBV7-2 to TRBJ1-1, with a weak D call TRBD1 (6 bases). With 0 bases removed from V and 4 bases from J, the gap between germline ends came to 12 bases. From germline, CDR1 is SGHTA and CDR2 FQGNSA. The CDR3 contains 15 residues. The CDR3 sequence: CASSLAGVGGTEAFF. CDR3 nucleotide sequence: TGTGCCAGCAGCTTAGCGGGGGTAGGGGGCACTGAAGCTTTCTTT.